The sequence of this TCR beta chain was determined in a study of T cell responses to AZD1222 COVID-19 vaccine. The wider study: Second-dose recipients at about 4 or about 12 weeks were treated as one pooled group. Study-level findings and limits: CD4 TCRs linked to vaccination spanned spike, dominating at 160-218 and 743-854. Seropositive status at baseline applied to only 5 to 7 AZD1222 recipients. Clonal diversity was possibly underestimated, and white British individuals and females predominated among donors.

In this sample, this clone turned up once. The antigen remains undetermined. Germline assignment: CDR1 LNHDA and CDR2 SQIVND (reference sequence). The CDR3 has 15 amino acids. Trimming stripped 0 bases from V and 5 bases from J, with 13 bases between. The table came from immunoSEQ multiplex PCR; TCRdb's copy has only in-frame clones and leaves some out. The sample holds roughly 120,000 clones; approximately 86% are singletons and the top ten take roughly 2.3%. The sequences come from peripheral blood, collected on day 0 of AZD1222 vaccination. The J gene is TRBJ2-5, the V gene TRBV19; D is ambiguous. The TCR sequence derives from an adult in good health. The CDR3 loop is CASSIEPASPETQYF. The CDR3, as DNA: TGTGCCAGTAGTATAGAACCCGCCAGTCCCGAGACCCAGTACTTC.